These 32 T cell receptor beta chains were sequenced from one sample in a study of vaccination and CD4 T cells after COVID-19. These receptors are not linked to any known antigen. The Oncomine TCR Beta short-read assay generated sequence data from the DNA of cultured CD4+ T cells. One entry per CDR3 protein, called by TCRdb with MiXCR from the PCR reads. The data hold around 20,000 distinct CDR3 sequences, with under 55% observed a single time. Regarding treatment: roughly ten-day PBMC culture with coronavirus spike peptide pools or control peptides (ViraFEST assay). The sequenced sample consisted of CD4+ T cells from blood, cultured in vitro. Receptors were obtained from a human donor who had recovered from COVID-19.

A few counts support this clonotype. This rearrangement joins TRBV20-1 to TRBJ1-1; TRBD1 agrees at 7 bases. Germline CDR1 and CDR2: DFQATT and SNEGSKA (reference sequence). J lost 7 bases, V lost 8 bases, and 10 bases had no gene match. CDR3 length: 12 amino acids. DNA of the CDR3: TGCAGTCCACAGACAGGGCGGGTTGAAGCTTTCTTT. Protein sequence: CSPQTGRVEAFF.

V is TRBV6-4 and J is TRBJ2-2; 12 positions match TRBD1. This CDR3 is 15 amino acids long. The germline CDR1 and CDR2 sequences are MRHNA and SNTAGT. Losses at the gene ends were 6 bases for V and 7 bases for J; bases not matched to a gene: 6. CDR3 loop: CASSPGQGAFGELFF. The CDR3 coding sequence is TGTGCCAGCAGCCCGGGACAGGGGGCGTTCGGGGAGCTGTTTTTT.

This clonotype was picked up one time. The V call is TRBV5-5, the J call TRBJ2-5; D unresolved. Trimming pared 5 bases from V and 4 bases from J, leaving 9 bases between. Germline loops: CDR1 SGHKS, CDR2 YYEKEE (reference sequence). There are 12 residues in the CDR3. CDR3 sequence reads: CASSLRVETQYF. The CDR3 DNA reads TGTGCCAGCAGTCTGCGCGTAGAGACCCAGTACTTC. Full variable domain (remainder filled in from reference TRBV5-5 and TRBJ2-5): DAGVTQSPTHLIKTRGQQVTLRCSPISGHKSVSWYQQVLGQGPQFIFQYYEKEERGRGNFPDRFSARQFPNYSSELNVNALLLGDSALYLCASSLRVETQYFGPGTRLLVL.

The count of this clonotype is one. This chain uses TRBV5-1 with TRBJ1-1; D is unresolved. The CDR3 is 16 amino acids. Trimming left V 1 base short and J 8 bases short, with 21 bases between. CDR1 is SGHRS and CDR2 is YFSETQ in the germline V gene. CDR3 residues: CASSLTLATGQSEAFF. The DNA for the CDR3 is TGCGCCAGCAGCTTGACCTTGGCGACGGGTCAGAGCGAAGCTTTCTTT. Full variable domain (rest looked up from reference TRBV5-1 and TRBJ1-1): KAGVTQTPRYLIKTRGQQVTLSCSPISGHRSVSWYQQTPGQGLQFLFEYFSETQRNKGNFPGRFSGRQFSNSRSEMNVSTLELGDSALYLCASSLTLATGQSEAFFGQGTRLTVV.

In this sample, this clonotype turned up once. The CDR3 nucleotides read TGTGCCAGCAGCCGTGGTGGAGCTTTTGGAGGTGTGGAGCAGTTCTTC. It is translated as CASSRGGAFGGVEQFF. This chain joins TRBV11-3 and TRBJ2-1; perhaps TRBD2 as D (5 bases). The CDR3 consists of 16 residues. The V and J ends lost 5 bases and 10 bases respectively, with 24 bases between them. Germline CDR1 is SGHNT and CDR2 is YENEEA.

V gene TRBV19 combines with J gene TRBJ1-5, with a tentative D call TRBD1 (5 bases). Germline CDR1 and CDR2: LNHDA and SQIVND (reference sequence). This CDR3 has 13 residues. Trimming pared 9 bases from V and 0 bases from J, leaving 9 bases between. The CDR3 loop reads CASQGYSNQPQHF. In DNA, the CDR3 is TGTGCCAGCCAGGGTTATAGCAATCAGCCCCAGCATTTT.

This clonotype showed up just once. The rearrangement uses TRBV2 and TRBJ2-5, with D perhaps assigned TRBD1 or TRBD2 (5 bases each). V was cut by 6 bases and J by 1 base, with 12 bases left in between. Per the germline V gene, CDR1 is SNHLY and CDR2 is FYNNEI. The CDR3 has 14 amino acids. CDR3 region: CASSRSGTQETQYF. CDR3 in DNA: TGTGCCAGCAGCCGCTCCGGGACCCAAGAGACCCAGTACTTC.

The gene calls are TRBV7-8 and TRBJ2-5; 9 bases are a match to TRBD1. Germline CDR1 is SGHVS and CDR2 is FQNEAQ. The CDR3 is 15 residues long. V gave up 0 bases and J gave up 2 bases; unmatched junction bases: 1. The CDR3 coding sequence is TGTGCCAGCAGCTTAGCGACAGGGGGGCAAGAGACCCAGTACTTC. The encoded protein is CASSLATGGQETQYF.

This clonotype occurred a few times. The chain combines TRBV25-1 with TRBJ2-3; D is possibly TRBD2 (6 bases). The CDR3 covers 11 residues. Trimming removed 4 bases from V and 10 bases from J, with 9 bases in between. Germline lookup yields CDR1 MGHDK and CDR2 SYGVNS. CDR3 DNA: TGTGCCAGCAGTGTGGGAGGCTCGCAGTATTTT. Residues: CASSVGGSQYF.

This clonotype was counted only a few times. The chain couples TRBV2 to TRBJ1-5; D is perhaps TRBD1 (5 bases). Germline CDR1 SNHLY, CDR2 FYNNEI. The CDR3 is made up of 15 amino acids. V lost 6 bases and J lost 3, with 15 bases in between. CDR3 DNA: TGTGCCAGCAGCGGCGCGACAGCAACCAATCAGCCCCAGCATTTT. Amino acid sequence: CASSGATATNQPQHF.

The CDR3 bases are TGTGCCAGCAGTTTACGGGGGGGTGGCCAAGAGACCCAGTACTTC. Protein product: CASSLRGGGQETQYF. This chain links TRBV27 with TRBJ2-5; TRBD2 matches at 8 bases. The CDR3 totals 15 residues. J gave up 1 base and V 2 bases, and 3 bases lay outside the gene matches. Germline V gene sequence: CDR1 MNHEY, CDR2 SMNVEV (reference sequence).

The J gene is TRBJ2-7, the V gene TRBV5-4, with D tentatively TRBD1 or TRBD2 (7 bases each). Trimming pared 0 bases from V and 6 bases from J, leaving 16 bases between. CDR3 size: 15 residues. In germline, CDR1 is SGHNT, CDR2 YYREEE (reference sequence). The CDR3: CASSLEAGGVREQYF. In nucleotides, the CDR3 is TGTGCCAGCAGCTTGGAGGCAGGGGGGGTACGCGAGCAGTACTTC.

This chain connects TRBV27 to TRBJ1-4; D remains ambiguous. The CDR3 runs to 15 residues. Per germline, CDR1 MNHEY and CDR2 SMNVEV (reference sequence). Trimming removed 5 bases from V and 2 bases from J, with 12 bases in between. The CDR3 DNA follows: TGTGCCAGCAGTCCCCGAGGACGGACTAATGAAAAACTGTTTTTT. Translated: CASSPRGRTNEKLFF.

The chain combines TRBV6-1 with TRBJ2-7, with D maybe TRBD2 (6 bases). The CDR3 is made up of 12 amino acids. Germline loops: CDR1 MNHNS, CDR2 SASEGT. V lost 6 bases and J lost 3, with 9 bases in between. CDR3 nucleotide sequence: TGTGCCAGCAGGGAGGGGTTCTACGAGCAGTACTTC. Translation: CASREGFYEQYF.

The CDR3 region has the DNA TGCAGTGCTGGCCCACAGGGAGCAGCCTACAATGAGCAGTTCTTC. The encoded protein is CSAGPQGAAYNEQFF. The J gene is TRBJ2-1, the V gene TRBV20-1; TRBD1 might be the D (6 bases). The V gene's germline CDR1 is DFQATT and CDR2 SNEGSKA (reference sequence). The CDR3 consists of 15 residues. V dropped 5 bases and J dropped 2 bases, with 16 bases sitting between them.

V usage is TRBV2 and J usage is TRBJ2-3; D is tentatively TRBD1 or TRBD2 (6 bases each). The length of the CDR3 is 18 residues. The germline V gene encodes CDR1 SNHLY and CDR2 FYNNEI. V was shortened by 3 bases and J by 3 bases, with 22 bases between the two germline ends. Written as DNA, the CDR3 is TGTGCCAGCAGTGAGGGGGGCGGGACCTCTACAGGGACAGATACGCAGTATTTT. Residues: CASSEGGGTSTGTDTQYF.

About this clonotype itself: A read error may produce the germline difference seen at one junction end. V usage is TRBV7-7 and J usage is TRBJ2-5, with 9 nucleotides matching TRBD2. Germline CDR1 is SSHAT and CDR2 is FNYEAQ (reference sequence). The CDR3 consists of 13 residues. CDR3 DNA sequence: TGTGCTAGCAGTCAACTAGCGGGCGAGACCCAGTACTTC. This encodes CASSQLAGETQYF.

The V and J genes are TRBV7-9 and TRBJ1-6; 7 nucleotides agree with TRBD1. CDR1 and CDR2 (germline): SEHNR, FQNEAQ (reference sequence). Losses at the gene ends were 6 bases for V and 7 bases for J; bases not matched to a gene: 6. The CDR3 length is 14 residues. CDR3 in DNA: TGTGCCAGCAGGCCAGGACAGGTCAATTCACCCCTCCACTTT. Encoded protein: CASRPGQVNSPLHF.

In this sample, this clonotype turned up a few times. The gene calls are TRBV7-9 and TRBJ1-2; D may be TRBD1 (6 bases). The CDR3 has 14 residues. CDR1 and CDR2 (germline): SEHNR, FQNEAQ (reference sequence). V lost 1 base to trimming and J lost 8 bases, with 14 bases between them. This chain's CDR3 is CASSLGLGHRGYTF. CDR3 sequence (DNA): TGTGCCAGCAGCTTAGGTTTGGGACATCGAGGCTACACCTTC.

The sample holds a few counts of this clonotype. The rearrangement uses TRBV11-3 and TRBJ2-5; tentative D call: TRBD1 (6 bases). Germline V gene sequence: CDR1 SGHNT, CDR2 YENEEA. Trimming stripped 4 bases from V and 1 base from J, with 22 bases between. This CDR3 region has 18 residues. CDR3 protein: CASSSPWGKGEIQETQYF. In DNA, the CDR3 is TGTGCCAGCAGCTCCCCGTGGGGTAAGGGGGAGATCCAAGAGACCCAGTACTTC.

The sample holds a few counts of this clonotype. J is TRBJ1-1 and V is TRBV10-3; D not certain. Germline V gene sequence: CDR1 ENHRY, CDR2 SYGVKD. Deletions cut 10 bases from V and 0 bases from J, with 12 bases between. This CDR3 region has 13 residues. The CDR3 is CATIYRLNTEAFF. CDR3 in DNA: TGTGCCACCATATACCGACTGAACACTGAAGCTTTCTTT.

This clonotype has just a few counts. V is TRBV7-2 and J is TRBJ2-5; no clear D. Trimming removed 5 bases at V and 1 base at J, with 11 bases between. CDR3 length equals 14 residues. CDR1 and CDR2 from the germline V gene are SGHTA and FQGNSA. The CDR3 loop is CASSRLLAQETQYF. The CDR3 region has the DNA TGTGCCAGCAGCCGGCTATTAGCCCAAGAGACCCAGTACTTC.

There are a few counts of this clonotype. V and J are TRBV24-1 and TRBJ1-5; maybe TRBD1 (5 bases). Trimming pared 5 bases from V and 0 bases from J, leaving 10 bases between. The germline V gene has CDR1 KGHDR and CDR2 SFDVKD. The CDR3 covers 15 residues. CDR3 sequence: CATSAGTGSNQPQHF. The CDR3 coding sequence is TGTGCCACCAGTGCAGGAACAGGTAGCAATCAGCCCCAGCATTTT.

Only a few counts were recorded for this clonotype. The rearrangement joins TRBV27 to TRBJ2-5; no reliable D call. The V gene's germline CDR1 is MNHEY and CDR2 SMNVEV (reference sequence). The length of the CDR3 is 16 residues. With 7 bases removed from V and 1 base from J, the gap between germline ends came to 19 bases. This chain's CDR3 is CASTPNSADRQETQYF. The CDR3 DNA is TGTGCCAGCACCCCCAATTCGGCGGACCGCCAAGAGACCCAGTACTTC.

The V gene is TRBV12-3 or TRBV12-4, the J gene TRBJ1-1; a weak D match, TRBD1 (5 bases). This CDR3 is built from 15 residues. Trimming took 5 bases from V and 1 from J, leaving 14 bases between them. CDR3 in amino acids: CASSPAGRRNTEAFF. In DNA, the CDR3 is TGTGCCAGCAGTCCAGCGGGACGGAGGAACACTGAAGCTTTCTTT.

The chain links TRBV6-1 to TRBJ1-1; 7 nucleotides agree with TRBD1. Trimming at V came to 6 bases and at J to 1 base, leaving 2 bases not matched to a gene. Germline values: CDR1 MNHNS, CDR2 SASEGT. CDR3 size: 13 residues. The CDR3 region is CASRDRRNTEAFF. The CDR3 region has the DNA TGTGCCAGCAGGGACAGGAGGAACACTGAAGCTTTCTTT.

The chain carries TRBV7-2 and TRBJ1-2; 10 positions agree with TRBD1. Germline values: CDR1 SGHTA, CDR2 FQGNSA. The ends lost 5 bases at V and 4 bases at J; junction bases unmatched: 7. The CDR3 is 15 residues long. The CDR3: CASSVGTGAGYGYTF. The DNA of the CDR3 is TGTGCCAGCAGCGTAGGGACAGGGGCGGGCTATGGCTACACCTTC.

The V and J genes are TRBV20-1 and TRBJ2-3; D remains ambiguous. V lost 4 bases and J 3 bases, leaving 17 bases between the germline ends. The CDR3 length is 15 residues. Germline CDR1 DFQATT, CDR2 SNEGSKA (reference sequence). The CDR3 spells CSAIKTSIGTDTQYF. CDR3 coding DNA: TGCAGTGCTATCAAGACATCAATCGGGACAGATACGCAGTATTTT.

V usage is TRBV9 and J usage is TRBJ2-1; no reliable D call. V gave up 7 bases and J gave up 8 bases, with 22 bases separating them. The length of the CDR3 is 15 residues. Per germline, CDR1 SGDLS and CDR2 YYNGEE. The CDR3 DNA reads TGTGCCAGCTCCCGAGGCGCCTACAACACGGATGAGCAGTTCTTC. Protein: CASSRGAYNTDEQFF.

DNA for the CDR3: TGTGCCAGCAGTTTAGTTTTGGGAGGGGCCGGGGAGCTGTTTTTT. Translation: CASSLVLGGAGELFF. This rearrangement joins TRBV27 to TRBJ2-2, with 7 bases aligning to TRBD2. Germline V gene data show CDR1 as MNHEY and CDR2 as SMNVEV (reference sequence). With 2 bases clipped from V and 6 bases from J, the junction kept 6 bases outside the gene matches. This CDR3 has 15 amino acids.

V usage is TRBV11-3 and J usage is TRBJ1-6; D gene unclear. Germline CDR1 SGHNT, CDR2 YENEEA. The CDR3 consists of 12 residues. Trimming removed 7 bases at V and 4 bases at J, with 5 bases between. The CDR3 coding sequence is TGTGCCAGCACCTTTTATAATTCACCCCTCCACTTT. As protein: CASTFYNSPLHF.

The chain has TRBV12-3 or TRBV12-4 and TRBJ1-5; D remains unclear. This CDR3 has 16 residues. V lost 3 bases and J lost 1, with 13 bases in between. For the CDR3, the DNA is TGTGCCAGCAGTTTGCGCGGGCCTGGGAGCAATCAGCCCCAGCATTTT. It encodes CASSLRGPGSNQPQHF.